Given below is one TCR beta chain in context. Antigen: not known. Noted treatment: about 20 received Ad26.COV2.S at low or high dose, single or two shots; about 5 received placebo; per-sample allocation not given. Specimens were obtained on day 63 following the first vaccine or placebo injection. Repertoires were generated with immunoSEQ multiplex PCR, while TCRdb's copy carries only in-frame clones and drops some. The sample holds under 600,000 clones; about 88% are singletons and the top ten take 1.7%. There are 15 residues in the CDR3. Trimming removed 5 bases from V and 1 base from J, with 14 bases in between. CDR1 SGHTA and CDR2 FQGNSA come from the germline V gene. The sample is drawn from a study of Ad26.COV2.S vaccination and SARS-CoV-2 variants. About the research overall: The donor participated in the COV1001 trial, in its Ad26.COV2.S arm. Each vaccinee took Ad26.COV2.S intramuscularly, once or twice 56 days apart. Overall study findings and caveats: The TCR breadth and depth analyses may have produced an underestimate of total T cell responses.

The genes are TRBV7-2 and TRBJ1-1; possible D gene TRBD1, 5 bases. The TCR sequence derives from a person between 18 and 65 years old who received the Ad26.COV2.S COVID-19 vaccine or a placebo. Sample: peripheral blood, taken in a trial of Ad26.COV2.S vaccine versus placebo. This CDR3 is CASSPPGAQNTEAFF. The DNA for the CDR3 is TGTGCCAGCAGCCCTCCTGGGGCCCAGAACACTGAAGCTTTCTTT.